These T cell receptor beta chains were read from a single sample in a study of T cell responses to AZD1222 COVID-19 vaccine. Measured with immunoSEQ multiplex PCR; TCRdb has only the in-frame clones, and not every one. The sample records 120,000 to 150,000 clones, roughly nine tenths being singletons. Sequencing was performed on peripheral blood, taken on day 0 of AZD1222 vaccination. Receptor source: an adult in good health. The CDR3 runs from the conserved cysteine through the conserved F or W. Each record gives: clone size, V gene, J gene, D gene, CDR3 protein, CDR3 DNA. The D gene is left open where the match is weak. Clone size is stated in some rows and not others, as once, few, many or a class when expanded.

NA,TRBV6-5,TRBJ1-2,TRBD1,CASSSTTGGYGYTF,TGTGCCAGCAGTTCCACGACAGGGGGCTATGGCTACACCTTC
NA,TRBV7-7,TRBJ2-1,NA,CASSLEPGTFIQEQFF,TGTGCCAGCAGCTTAGAACCCGGGACGTTCATTCAGGAGCAGTTCTTC
NA,TRBV7-2,TRBJ2-2,TRBD1,CASSVTGAPGAGELFF,TGTGCCAGCAGCGTGACAGGGGCCCCCGGGGCCGGGGAGCTGTTTTTT
once,TRBV19,TRBJ1-1,TRBD1,CASRGTGGSEAFF,TGTGCCAGTAGGGGGACAGGGGGATCTGAAGCTTTCTTT
once,TRBV7-6,TRBJ1-5,NA,CASSLNAGANQPQHF,TGTGCCAGCAGCCTTAACGCGGGGGCCAATCAGCCCCAGCATTTT
NA,TRBV14,TRBJ2-1,TRBD2,CASSSSLAGEYNEQFF,TGTGCCAGCAGCTCCAGCCTAGCGGGGGAGTACAATGAGCAGTTCTTC
NA,TRBV7-2,TRBJ1-2,NA,CASSLVGGSYGYTF,TGTGCCAGCAGCTTAGTAGGGGGAAGCTATGGCTACACCTTC
NA,TRBV4-3,TRBJ2-5,TRBD1,CASSQDRGLRETQYF,TGCGCCAGCAGCCAGGACAGGGGGTTAAGGGAGACCCAGTACTTC
NA,TRBV29-1,TRBJ1-2,NA,CSVAGGDDGYTF,TGCAGCGTTGCGGGGGGGGATGATGGCTACACCTTC
NA,TRBV9,TRBJ1-5,TRBD1,CASSEQGAGQPQHF,TGTGCCAGCAGCGAACAGGGGGCTGGTCAGCCCCAGCATTTT
NA,TRBV4-1,TRBJ1-3,TRBD1,CASSQNRDRGPDSGNTIYF,TGCGCCAGCAGCCAGAACCGGGACAGGGGGCCCGACTCTGGAAACACCATATATTTT
NA,TRBV6-5,TRBJ1-4,NA,CASSIRGPNEKLFF,TGTGCCAGCAGTATCCGGGGTCCCAATGAAAAACTGTTTTTT
NA,TRBV2,TRBJ1-4,NA,CASNKEGEKLFF,TGTGCCAGCAATAAGGAGGGTGAAAAACTGTTTTTT
few,TRBV30,TRBJ2-7,TRBD1,CAWSVLRGSYEQYF,TGTGCCTGGAGTGTACTCAGGGGGTCCTACGAGCAGTACTTC
NA,TRBV7-9,TRBJ2-1,TRBD1,CASSPGQGSPPNEQFF,TGTGCCAGCAGCCCGGGACAGGGGTCCCCTCCTAATGAGCAGTTCTTC